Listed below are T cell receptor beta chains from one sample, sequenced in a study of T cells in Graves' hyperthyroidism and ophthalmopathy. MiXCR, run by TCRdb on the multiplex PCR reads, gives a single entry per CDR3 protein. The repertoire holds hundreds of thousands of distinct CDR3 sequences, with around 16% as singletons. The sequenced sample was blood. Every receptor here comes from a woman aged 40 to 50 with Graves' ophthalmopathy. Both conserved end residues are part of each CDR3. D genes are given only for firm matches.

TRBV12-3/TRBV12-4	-	CASSRTGTKHEQSF
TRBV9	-	CASSVGSYEQFF
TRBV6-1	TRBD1	CASTKPGTENQPQHF
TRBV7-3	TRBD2	CASSFVGGIGTQYF
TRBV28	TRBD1	CASSSPTGWHEQYF
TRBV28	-	CASTSGTQGNQPQHF
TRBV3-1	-	CASSQVGYGELFF
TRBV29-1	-	CSADGTGVGTDTQYF
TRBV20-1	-	CSAARAGTYEQYF
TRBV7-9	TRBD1	CASSLEQGSYEQYF
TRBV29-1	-	CSGGLGSQETQYF
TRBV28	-	CASSRNRPQETQYF
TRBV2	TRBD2	CASSDAGGSYNEQFF
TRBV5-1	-	CASSPGADTDTQYF
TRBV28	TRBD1	CASTLALRTGDYEQYF
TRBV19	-	CASSIVLAGGETQYF
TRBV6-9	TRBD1	CASSYEGQLQETQYF
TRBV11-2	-	CASSPRTGPGYEQYF
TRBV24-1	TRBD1	CATSDFGTGYGYTF
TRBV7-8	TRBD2	CASSLAGTSGSLDEQYF
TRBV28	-	CASSSPRAEGNQPQHF
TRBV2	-	CASSAVYNSGANVLTF
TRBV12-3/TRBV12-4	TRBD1	CASRETGEENQPQHF
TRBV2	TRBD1	CASHSGTGTEKLFF
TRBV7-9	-	CASSLDGFNTGELFF
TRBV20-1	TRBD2	CSASNWGLAGEGYNEQFF
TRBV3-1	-	CASSQGPRGTGELFF
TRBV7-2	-	CASSAVGGDNSPLHF
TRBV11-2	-	CASSLDPTDGYTF
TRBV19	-	CASSRTQGTGYGYTF
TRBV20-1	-	CSASRSSSGNTIYF
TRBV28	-	CAGSLGARSYEQYF
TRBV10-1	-	CTSSEGSNFYSYNEQFF
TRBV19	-	CASSIVARQWNQPQHF
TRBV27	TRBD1	CASHRTGTAAYEQYF
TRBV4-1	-	CASSGGGRSTDTQYF
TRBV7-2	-	CASSPTYRDPYGYTF
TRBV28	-	CASSFSFPRLEQFF
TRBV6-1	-	CASSGPASSNQPQHF
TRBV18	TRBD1	CASSPPWTGGGYGYTF